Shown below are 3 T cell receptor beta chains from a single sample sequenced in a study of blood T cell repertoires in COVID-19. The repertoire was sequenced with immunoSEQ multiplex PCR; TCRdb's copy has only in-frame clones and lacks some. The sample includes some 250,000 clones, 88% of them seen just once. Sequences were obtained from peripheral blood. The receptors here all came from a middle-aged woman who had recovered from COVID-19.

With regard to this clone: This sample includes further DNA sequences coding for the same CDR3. In nucleotides, the CDR3 is TGTGCCAGCAGCCAAGATCGGGGACTAGCGGGAGTTGGTGAGACCCAGTACTTC. It codes for CASSQDRGLAGVGETQYF. The rearrangement uses TRBV14 and TRBJ2-5, with 14 bases aligning to TRBD2. This CDR3 spans 18 amino acids. Germline assignment: CDR1 SGHDN and CDR2 FVKESK. Unmatched junction bases numbered 8, after V lost 0 bases and J lost 5 bases.

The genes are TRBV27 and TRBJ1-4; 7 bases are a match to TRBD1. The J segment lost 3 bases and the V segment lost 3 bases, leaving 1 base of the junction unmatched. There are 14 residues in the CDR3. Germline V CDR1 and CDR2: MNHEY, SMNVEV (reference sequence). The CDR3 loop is CASSLQGANEKLFF. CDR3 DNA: TGTGCCAGCAGTTTGCAGGGGGCTAATGAAAAACTGTTTTTT.

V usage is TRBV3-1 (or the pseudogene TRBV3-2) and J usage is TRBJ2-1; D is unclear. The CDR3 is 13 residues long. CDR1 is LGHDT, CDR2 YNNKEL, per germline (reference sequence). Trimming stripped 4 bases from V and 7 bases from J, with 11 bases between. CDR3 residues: CASSPTPGNEQFF. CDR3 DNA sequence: TGTGCCAGCAGCCCGACCCCCGGGAATGAGCAGTTCTTC.